This TCR beta chain was sequenced during a study of CD8 T cells in Susac syndrome. Random hexamers were used to reverse transcribe roughly 0.45 to 1 ug of RNA. MiXCR, applied by TCRdb to the immunoSEQ multiplex PCR reads, yields one record per CDR3 protein. The data hold about 130,000 distinct CDR3 sequences, with around 94% observed a single time. This CDR3 has 14 amino acids. Germline assignment: CDR1 SQVTM and CDR2 ANQGSEA. Trimming stripped 4 bases from V and 7 bases from J, with 19 bases between. V gene TRBV29-1 combines with J gene TRBJ1-2; perhaps TRBD1 as D (5 bases). The sequenced material came from CD4+ T cells from PBMCs. The receptor was isolated from a human donor with multiple sclerosis. This CDR3 is CSVGPSSGPAGYTF. DNA of the CDR3: TGCAGCGTTGGGCCCTCTTCAGGGCCAGCTGGCTACACCTTC.